This is a list of T cell receptor beta chains from one sample in a study of technical replicates of blood from four donors. The protocol was immunoSEQ multiplex PCR, while the TCRdb copy is restricted to in-frame clones and leaves out a portion. This table has more than 60,000 clones, 85% to 95% appearing once. Sequencing was carried out using T cells isolated from PBMCs. The receptors shown here come from a human donor in good health. CDR3s include the opening cysteine and the closing phenylalanine or tryptophan. D genes are given only for firm matches. Only part of the rows carry a size: once, few, many, or a class if the clone is expanded.

v_gene	d_gene	len	j_gene	abundance	CDR3nt	CDR3aa
TRBV7-9	TRBD1	17	TRBJ2-2	NA	TGTGCCAGCATCATAGAGGCCGGGACAGAGAACACCGGGGAGCTGTTTTTT	CASIIEAGTENTGELFF
TRBV15	NA	12	TRBJ2-3	NA	TGTGCCACCAGCAGAGCAGGGGATACGCAGTATTTT	CATSRAGDTQYF
TRBV5-4	NA	15	TRBJ2-3	NA	TGTGCCAGCAGCTTGGAACTGGGAGGCACAGATACGCAGTATTTT	CASSLELGGTDTQYF
TRBV4-3	TRBD2	18	TRBJ2-2	NA	TGCGCCAGCAGCCAAGTTTGGCAAGCGGGATATGAGAACGGGGAGCTGTTTTTT	CASSQVWQAGYENGELFF
TRBV30	NA	15	TRBJ1-5	NA	TGTGCCTGGAGTGTATCGGGGGGTTTTAATCAGCCCCAGCATTTT	CAWSVSGGFNQPQHF
TRBV27	NA	12	TRBJ2-5	NA	TGTGCCAGCAGTTATGACAGAGAGACCCAGTACTTC	CASSYDRETQYF
TRBV19	TRBD2	16	TRBJ2-1	NA	TGTGCCAGTAGTAGTCGGGGGGGCGGGAGTACAAATGAGCAGTTCTTC	CASSSRGGGSTNEQFF
TRBV19	TRBD1	16	TRBJ1-5	NA	TGTGCCAGTATAACCAGGGGGACTCGGAGCAATCAGCCCCAGCATTTT	CASITRGTRSNQPQHF
TRBV6-1	TRBD2	16	TRBJ2-1	NA	TGTGCCAGCAGTGTCCGTGGGACTAGCATCAACAATGAGCAGTTCTTC	CASSVRGTSINNEQFF
TRBV6-5	NA	13	TRBJ2-1	NA	TGTGCCAGCAGTCCACAACAGGGAGATGAGCAGTTCTTC	CASSPQQGDEQFF
TRBV18	TRBD1	14	TRBJ1-5	NA	TGTGCCAGCTCACCGGGACAGGGGGATCAGCCCCAGCATTTT	CASSPGQGDQPQHF
TRBV15	NA	15	TRBJ2-1	NA	TGTGCCACCAGCAGAGAGATAGATTTTTACAATGAGCAGTTCTTC	CATSREIDFYNEQFF
TRBV9	TRBD2	16	TRBJ2-1	NA	TGTGCCAGCAGCGTAGCTCGCCTAGCGGGAGTCACTGAGCAGTTCTTC	CASSVARLAGVTEQFF
TRBV7-7	NA	12	TRBJ2-2	few	TGTGCCAGCAGCCGGGGCACCGGGGAGCTGTTTTTT	CASSRGTGELFF
TRBV11-3	TRBD2	20	TRBJ2-5	NA	TGTGCCAGCAGTTGTAAACCGGGACTAGCGGGAGAGCCCACTACGGAGACCCAGTACTTC	CASSCKPGLAGEPTTETQYF
TRBV7-9	NA	13	TRBJ1-1	NA	TGTGCCAGCAGCTTATTAACAGACACTGAAGCTTTCTTT	CASSLLTDTEAFF
TRBV4-1	NA	14	TRBJ2-2	once	TGCGCCAGCAGCCAAGACTCCAACACCGGGGAGCTGTTTTTT	CASSQDSNTGELFF
TRBV28	TRBD1	15	TRBJ2-1	NA	TGTGCCAGCAGCCCCGACAGGGAAGCTAGAGATGAGCAGTTCTTC	CASSPDREARDEQFF
TRBV2	NA	17	TRBJ2-3	NA	TGTGCCAGCAGTCACCCCACCTTAGCGGATGGCACAGATACGCAGTATTTT	CASSHPTLADGTDTQYF
TRBV11-1	TRBD2	17	TRBJ2-3	NA	TGTGCCAGCAGCCCTGGACTAGCGGGAGGGTACACAGATACGCAGTATTTT	CASSPGLAGGYTDTQYF
TRBV6-1	NA	17	TRBJ1-2	NA	TGTGCCAGCAGTGAGTTTGGGTCAGGGTGGACTAACTATGGCTACACCTTC	CASSEFGSGWTNYGYTF
TRBV11-2	TRBD1	17	TRBJ2-3	NA	TGTGCCAGCAGCTTAGACGACAGGGGTTACTTGACAGATACGCAGTATTTT	CASSLDDRGYLTDTQYF
TRBV27	NA	12	TRBJ2-5	NA	TGTGCCAGCAGGGACAGAAAAGAGACCCAGTACTTC	CASRDRKETQYF